The TCR beta chain under discussion was sequenced for a study of a mutant IDH1 vaccine in newly diagnosed glioma. Study-level background: Most had both radiotherapy and temozolomide beforehand; others had only one.

This CDR3 is 14 amino acids long. This clone was seen more than once but under ten times. Time point indicated: baseline, week 1 (first vaccination visit). Regarding treatment: pre-vaccination baseline after standard-of-care therapy. There were new WHO grade 3 or 4 astrocytomas in the donors, and these were IDH1-mutant and ATRX-lost. Libraries were prepared by immunoSEQ multiplex PCR; TCRdb keeps only in-frame clonotypes and omits some of them. Here the sample spans some 87,000 clones, about four fifths being singletons. This clonotype originated in a man aged 35 to 55 with glioma. The chain recombines TRBV21-1 with TRBJ1-5. TRBV21-1 counts as a pseudogene. The input for sequencing was PBMCs, taken from a glioma patient treated with radiotherapy, temozolomide or both. For the CDR3, the DNA is TGTGCCAGCAGCAAGACGGCGAGCAATCAGCCCCAGCATTTT. Residues: CASSKTASNQPQHF.